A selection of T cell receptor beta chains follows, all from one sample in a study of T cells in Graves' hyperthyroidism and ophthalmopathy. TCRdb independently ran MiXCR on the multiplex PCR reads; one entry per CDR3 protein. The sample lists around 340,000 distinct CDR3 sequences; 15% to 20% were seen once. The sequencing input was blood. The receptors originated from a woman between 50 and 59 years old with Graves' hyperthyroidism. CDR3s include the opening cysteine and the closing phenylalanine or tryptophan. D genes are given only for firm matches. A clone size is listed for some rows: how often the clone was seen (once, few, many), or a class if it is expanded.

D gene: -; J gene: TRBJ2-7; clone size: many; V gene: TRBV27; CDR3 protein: CASSPQGRRGGGSEQYF; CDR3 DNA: TGTGCCAGCAGCCCTCAGGGAAGGCGGGGTGGAGGCAGCGAGCAGTACTTC
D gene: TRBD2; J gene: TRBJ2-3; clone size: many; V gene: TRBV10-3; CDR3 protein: CAISESSGAASTDTQYF; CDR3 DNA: TGTGCCATCAGTGAGTCTAGCGGGGCTGCTAGCACAGATACGCAGTATTTT
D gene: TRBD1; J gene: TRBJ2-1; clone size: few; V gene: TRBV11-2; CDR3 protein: CASSSQSGQGAWEQFF; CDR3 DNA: TGTGCCAGCAGCTCCCAATCCGGACAGGGGGCATGGGAGCAGTTCTTC
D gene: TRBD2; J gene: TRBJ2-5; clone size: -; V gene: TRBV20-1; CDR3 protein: CSALGPLGGETQYF; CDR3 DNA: TGCAGTGCCCTGGGACCTTTGGGGGGGGAGACCCAGTACTTC
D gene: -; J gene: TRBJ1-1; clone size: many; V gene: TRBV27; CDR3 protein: CASGGGGMNTEAFF; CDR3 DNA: TGTGCCAGCGGAGGGGGTGGCATGAACACTGAAGCTTTCTTT
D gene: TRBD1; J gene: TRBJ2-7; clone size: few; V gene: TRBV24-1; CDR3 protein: CATSDLRQGVYEQYF; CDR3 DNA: TGTGCCACCAGTGATTTGCGGCAGGGGGTCTACGAGCAGTACTTC
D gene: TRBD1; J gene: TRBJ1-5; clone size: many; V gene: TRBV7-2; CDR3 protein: CASSPGQGARPQHF; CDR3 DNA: TGTGCCAGCAGCCCAGGACAGGGGGCTAGGCCCCAGCATTTT
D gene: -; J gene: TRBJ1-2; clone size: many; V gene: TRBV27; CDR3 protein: CASQLSLGMGYTF; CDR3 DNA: TGTGCCAGCCAACTTTCCCTGGGGATGGGCTACACCTTC
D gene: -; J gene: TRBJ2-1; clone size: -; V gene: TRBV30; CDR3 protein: CAWSADQGFYNEQFF; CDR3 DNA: TGTGCCTGGAGTGCCGACCAGGGGTTTTACAATGAGCAGTTCTTC
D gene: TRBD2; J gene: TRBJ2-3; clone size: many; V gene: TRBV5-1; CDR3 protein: CASGPGTSGRGADTQYF; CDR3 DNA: TGCGCCAGCGGACCCGGGACTAGCGGGAGGGGAGCAGATACGCAGTATTTT
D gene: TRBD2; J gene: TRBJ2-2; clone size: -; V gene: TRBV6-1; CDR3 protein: CASSDPEISGEEELFF; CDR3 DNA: TGTGCCAGCAGTGACCCCGAGATTAGCGGGGAAGAGGAGCTGTTTTTT
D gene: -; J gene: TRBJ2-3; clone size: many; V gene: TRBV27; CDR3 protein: CASRRASGTYTDTQYF; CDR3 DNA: TGTGCCAGCAGACGAGCCTCAGGGACTTACACAGATACGCAGTATTTT
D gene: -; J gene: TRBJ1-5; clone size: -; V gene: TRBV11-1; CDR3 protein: CASSLGQKQPQHF; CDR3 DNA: TGTGCCAGCAGCTTAGGTCAGAAGCAGCCCCAGCATTTT
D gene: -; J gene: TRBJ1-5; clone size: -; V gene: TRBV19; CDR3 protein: CASSIRVNQPQHF; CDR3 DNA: TGTGCCAGTAGTATCAGGGTCAATCAGCCCCAGCATTTT
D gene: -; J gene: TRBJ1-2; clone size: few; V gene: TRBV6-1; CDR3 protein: CASRDPRSNYGYTF; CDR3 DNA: TGTGCCAGCAGGGACCCGCGAAGCAACTATGGCTACACCTTC
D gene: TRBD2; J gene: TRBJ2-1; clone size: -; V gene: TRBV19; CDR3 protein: CASSIYSGGAYNEQFF; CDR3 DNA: TGTGCCAGTAGTATCTATAGCGGGGGCGCCTACAATGAGCAGTTCTTC
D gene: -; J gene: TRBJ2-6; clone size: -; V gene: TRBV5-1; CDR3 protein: CASSLGTEDVLTF; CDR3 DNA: TGCGCCAGCAGCTTGGGGACGGAGGACGTCCTGACTTTC
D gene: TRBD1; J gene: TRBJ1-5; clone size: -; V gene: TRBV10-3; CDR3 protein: CAISESRTGGVQPQHF; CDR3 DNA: TGTGCCATCAGTGAGTCTCGGACAGGGGGCGTTCAGCCCCAGCATTTT
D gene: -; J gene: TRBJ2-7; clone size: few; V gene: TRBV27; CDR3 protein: CASSPRPAVLGGGVEQYF; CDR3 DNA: TGTGCCAGCAGTCCCCGGCCAGCTGTGTTGGGAGGGGGAGTGGAGCAGTACTTC
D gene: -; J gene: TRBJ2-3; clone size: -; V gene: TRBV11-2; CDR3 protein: CASSLGRHSDTQYF; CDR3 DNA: TGTGCCAGCAGCTTAGGGAGACATTCTGATACGCAGTATTTT
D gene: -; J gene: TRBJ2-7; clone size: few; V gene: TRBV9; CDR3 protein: CASSVRDISYEQYF; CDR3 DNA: TGTGCCAGCAGCGTAAGGGACATCTCCTACGAGCAGTACTTC
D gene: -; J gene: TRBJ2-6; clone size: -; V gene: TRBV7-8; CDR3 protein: CASSFAAMVSGANVLTF; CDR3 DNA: TGTGCCAGCAGCTTTGCTGCGATGGTATCTGGGGCCAACGTCCTGACTTTC
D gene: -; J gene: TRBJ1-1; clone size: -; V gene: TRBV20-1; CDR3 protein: CSARNQGGWTEAFF; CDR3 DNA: TGCAGTGCTAGGAACCAAGGGGGGTGGACTGAAGCTTTCTTT
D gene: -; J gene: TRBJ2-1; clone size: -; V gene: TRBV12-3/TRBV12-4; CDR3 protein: CASRRDPRDDEQFF; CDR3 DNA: TGTGCCAGCAGAAGAGACCCCCGTGACGATGAGCAGTTCTTC
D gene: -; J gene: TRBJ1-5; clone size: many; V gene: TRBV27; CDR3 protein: CASSPLGRGNQPQHF; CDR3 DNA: TGTGCCAGCAGTCCTCTTGGCCGAGGCAATCAGCCCCAGCATTTT
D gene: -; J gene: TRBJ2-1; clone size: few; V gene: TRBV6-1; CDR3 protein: CASSESLVDEQFF; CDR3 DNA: TGTGCCAGCAGTGAATCTCTAGTCGATGAGCAGTTCTTC
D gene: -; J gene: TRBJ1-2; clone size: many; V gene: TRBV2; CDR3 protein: CASPRGDGYTF; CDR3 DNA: TGTGCCAGCCCCCGCGGGGATGGCTACACCTTC
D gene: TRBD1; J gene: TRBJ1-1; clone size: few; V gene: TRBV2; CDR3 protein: CAVDRPGTEAFF; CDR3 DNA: TGTGCCGTGGACAGGCCGGGAACTGAAGCTTTCTTT
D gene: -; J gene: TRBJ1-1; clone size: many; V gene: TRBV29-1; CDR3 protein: CSVGIRGTEAFF; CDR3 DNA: TGCAGCGTTGGTATCAGGGGTACTGAAGCTTTCTTT
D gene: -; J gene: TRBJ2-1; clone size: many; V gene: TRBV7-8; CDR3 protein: CASSLAEWYNEQFF; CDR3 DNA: TGTGCCAGCAGCTTAGCGGAGTGGTACAATGAGCAGTTCTTC
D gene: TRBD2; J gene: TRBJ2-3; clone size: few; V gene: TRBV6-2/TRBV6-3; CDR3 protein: CASSSGLSGRSTDTQYF; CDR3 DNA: TGTGCCAGCAGTTCCGGTCTCAGCGGGAGGAGCACAGATACGCAGTATTTT